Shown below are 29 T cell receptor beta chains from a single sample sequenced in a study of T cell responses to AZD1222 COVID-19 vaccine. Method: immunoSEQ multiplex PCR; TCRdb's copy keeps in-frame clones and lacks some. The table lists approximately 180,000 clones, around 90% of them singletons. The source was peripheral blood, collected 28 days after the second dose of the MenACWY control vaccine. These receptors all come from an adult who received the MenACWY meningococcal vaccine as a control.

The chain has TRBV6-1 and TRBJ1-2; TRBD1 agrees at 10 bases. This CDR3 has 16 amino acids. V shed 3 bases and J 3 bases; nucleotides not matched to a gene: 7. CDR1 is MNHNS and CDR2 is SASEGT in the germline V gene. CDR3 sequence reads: CASSDDRDRGHYGYTF. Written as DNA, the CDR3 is TGTGCCAGCAGTGACGACCGGGACAGGGGTCACTATGGCTACACCTTC.

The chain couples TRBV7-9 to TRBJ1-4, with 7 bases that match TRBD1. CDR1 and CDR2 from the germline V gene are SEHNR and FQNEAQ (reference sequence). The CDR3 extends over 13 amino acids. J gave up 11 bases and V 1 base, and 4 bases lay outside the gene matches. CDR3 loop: CASSLVGQAKLFF. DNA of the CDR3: TGTGCCAGCAGCTTAGTTGGACAGGCCAAACTGTTTTTT.

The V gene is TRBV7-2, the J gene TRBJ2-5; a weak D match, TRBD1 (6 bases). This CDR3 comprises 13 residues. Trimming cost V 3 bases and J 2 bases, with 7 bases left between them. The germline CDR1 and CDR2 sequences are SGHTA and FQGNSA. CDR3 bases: TGTGCCAGCAGCTTCACAGGGCAAGAGACCCAGTACTTC. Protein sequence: CASSFTGQETQYF.

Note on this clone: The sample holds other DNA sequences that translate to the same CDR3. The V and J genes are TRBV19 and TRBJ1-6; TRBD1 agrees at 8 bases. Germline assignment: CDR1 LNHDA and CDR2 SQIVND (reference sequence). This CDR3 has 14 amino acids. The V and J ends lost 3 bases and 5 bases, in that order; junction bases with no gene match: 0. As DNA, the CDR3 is TGTGCCAGTAGTATCAGGGGGCATAATTCACCCCTCCACTTT. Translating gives CASSIRGHNSPLHF. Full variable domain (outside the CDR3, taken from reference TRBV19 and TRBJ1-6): DGGITQSPKYLFRKEGQNVTLSCEQNLNHDAMYWYRQDPGQGLRLIYYSQIVNDFQKGDIAEGYSVSREKKESFPLTVTSAQKNPTAFYLCASSIRGHNSPLHFGNGTRLTVT.

In nucleotides, the CDR3 is TGTGCCAGTGTTCCGACAGGGAACTATGGCTACACCTTC. It translates to CASVPTGNYGYTF. The chain couples TRBV28 to TRBJ1-2, with TRBD1 matching over 7 bases. The V segment lost 9 bases and the J segment 2 bases; nucleotides outside the gene matches: 6. This CDR3 is 13 amino acids long. CDR1 is MDHEN and CDR2 is SYDVKM in the germline V gene.

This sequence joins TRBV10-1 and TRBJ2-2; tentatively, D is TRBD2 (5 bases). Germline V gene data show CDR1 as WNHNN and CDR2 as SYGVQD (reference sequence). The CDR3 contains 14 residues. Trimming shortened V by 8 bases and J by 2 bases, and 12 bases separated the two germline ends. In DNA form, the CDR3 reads TGCGCCAGCGGGAGTAGGAGTAACACCGGGGAGCTGTTTTTT. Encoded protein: CASGSRSNTGELFF.

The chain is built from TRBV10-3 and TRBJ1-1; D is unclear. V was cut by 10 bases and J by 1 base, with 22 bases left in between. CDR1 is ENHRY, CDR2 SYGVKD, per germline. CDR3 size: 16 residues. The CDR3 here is CATTDDTPLRNTEAFF. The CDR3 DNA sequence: TGTGCCACTACTGACGACACACCCCTTAGGAACACTGAAGCTTTCTTT.

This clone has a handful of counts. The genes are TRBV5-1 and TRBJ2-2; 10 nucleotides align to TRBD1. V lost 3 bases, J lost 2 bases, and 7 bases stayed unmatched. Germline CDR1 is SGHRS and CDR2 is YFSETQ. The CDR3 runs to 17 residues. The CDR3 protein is CASSSLGTGVNTGELFF. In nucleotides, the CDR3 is TGCGCCAGCAGCTCTTTAGGGACAGGGGTCAACACCGGGGAGCTGTTTTTT. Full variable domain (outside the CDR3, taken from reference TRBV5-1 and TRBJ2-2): KAGVTQTPRYLIKTRGQQVTLSCSPISGHRSVSWYQQTPGQGLQFLFEYFSETQRNKGNFPGRFSGRQFSNSRSEMNVSTLELGDSALYLCASSSLGTGVNTGELFFGEGSRLTVL.

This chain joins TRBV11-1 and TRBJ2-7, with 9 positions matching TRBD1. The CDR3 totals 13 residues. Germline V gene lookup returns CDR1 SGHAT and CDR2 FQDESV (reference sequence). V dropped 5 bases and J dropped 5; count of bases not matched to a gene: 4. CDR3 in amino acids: CASSRDRVDEQYF. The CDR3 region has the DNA TGTGCCAGCAGCCGGGACAGGGTCGACGAGCAGTACTTC.

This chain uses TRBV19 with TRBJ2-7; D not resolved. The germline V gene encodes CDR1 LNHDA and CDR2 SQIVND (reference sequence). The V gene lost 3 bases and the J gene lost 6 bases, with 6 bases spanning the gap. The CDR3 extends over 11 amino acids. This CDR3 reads CASSMEAEQYF. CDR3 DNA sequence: TGTGCCAGTAGTATGGAAGCCGAGCAGTACTTC.

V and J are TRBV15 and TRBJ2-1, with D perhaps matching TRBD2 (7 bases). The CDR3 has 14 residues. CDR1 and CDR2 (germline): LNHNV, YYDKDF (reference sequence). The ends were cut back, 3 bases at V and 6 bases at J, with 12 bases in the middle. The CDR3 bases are TGTGCCACCAGCAGGGGGGGGCCCGGCAATGAGCAGTTCTTC. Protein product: CATSRGGPGNEQFF.

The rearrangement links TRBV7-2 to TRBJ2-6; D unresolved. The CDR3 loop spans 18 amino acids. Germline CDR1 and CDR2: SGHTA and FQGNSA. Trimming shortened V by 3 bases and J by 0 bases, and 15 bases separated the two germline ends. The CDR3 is CASSLSGQTSSGANVLTF. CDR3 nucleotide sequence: TGTGCCAGCAGCTTGTCCGGTCAGACATCCTCTGGGGCCAACGTCCTGACTTTC.

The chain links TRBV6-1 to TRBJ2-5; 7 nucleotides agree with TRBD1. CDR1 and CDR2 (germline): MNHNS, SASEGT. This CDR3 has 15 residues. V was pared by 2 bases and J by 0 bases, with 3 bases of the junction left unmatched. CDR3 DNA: TGTGCCAGCAGTGAAATGGGACAGAACCAAGAGACCCAGTACTTC. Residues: CASSEMGQNQETQYF.

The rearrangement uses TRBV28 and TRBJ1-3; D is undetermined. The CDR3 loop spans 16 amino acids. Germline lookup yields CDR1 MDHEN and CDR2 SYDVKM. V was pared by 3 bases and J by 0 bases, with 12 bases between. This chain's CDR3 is CASSFQRAGSGNTIYF. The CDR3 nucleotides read TGTGCCAGCAGTTTTCAGCGAGCCGGCTCTGGAAACACCATATATTTT. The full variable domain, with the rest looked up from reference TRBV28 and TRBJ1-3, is DVKVTQSSRYLVKRTGEKVFLECVQDMDHENMFWYRQDPGLGLRLIYFSYDVKMKEKGDIPEGYSVSREKKERFSLILESASTNQTSMYLCASSFQRAGSGNTIYFGEGSWLTVV.

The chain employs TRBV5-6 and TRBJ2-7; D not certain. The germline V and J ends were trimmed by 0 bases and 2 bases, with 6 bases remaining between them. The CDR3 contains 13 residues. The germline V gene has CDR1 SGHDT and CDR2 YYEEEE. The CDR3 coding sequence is TGTGCCAGCAGCTTGGCACCTGCCTACGAGCAGTACTTC. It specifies CASSLAPAYEQYF.

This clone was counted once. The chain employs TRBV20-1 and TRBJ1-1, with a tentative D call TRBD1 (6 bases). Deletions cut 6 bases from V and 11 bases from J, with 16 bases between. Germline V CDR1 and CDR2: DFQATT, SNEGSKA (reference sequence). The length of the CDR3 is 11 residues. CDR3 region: CSAIRGLEAFF. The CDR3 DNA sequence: TGCAGTGCCATACGGGGGCTCGAGGCTTTCTTT.

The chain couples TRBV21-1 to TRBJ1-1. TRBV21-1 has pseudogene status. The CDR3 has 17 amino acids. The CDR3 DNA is TGTGCCAGCAGCAAAGTTTTTTTTAGGGTGAGGGGCACTGAAGCTTTCTTT. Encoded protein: CASSKVFFRVRGTEAFF.

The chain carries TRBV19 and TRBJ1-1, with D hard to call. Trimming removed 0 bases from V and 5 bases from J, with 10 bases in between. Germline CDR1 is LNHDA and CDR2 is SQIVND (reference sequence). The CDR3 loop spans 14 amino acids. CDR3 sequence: CASSIDPVGTEAFF. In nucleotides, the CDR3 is TGTGCCAGTAGTATAGATCCCGTAGGGACTGAAGCTTTCTTT.

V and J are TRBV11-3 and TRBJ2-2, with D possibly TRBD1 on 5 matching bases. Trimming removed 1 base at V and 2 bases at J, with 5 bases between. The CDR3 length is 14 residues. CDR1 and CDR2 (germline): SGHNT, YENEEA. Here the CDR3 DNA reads TGTGCCAGCAGCTTAGGGACAAACACCGGGGAGCTGTTTTTT. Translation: CASSLGTNTGELFF.

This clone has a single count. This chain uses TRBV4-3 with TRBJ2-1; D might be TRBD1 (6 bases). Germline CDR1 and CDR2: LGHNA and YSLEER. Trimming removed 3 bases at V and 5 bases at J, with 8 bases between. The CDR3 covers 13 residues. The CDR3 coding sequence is TGCGCCAGCAGCCAGGGGGCCCACAATGAGCAGTTCTTC. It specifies CASSQGAHNEQFF.

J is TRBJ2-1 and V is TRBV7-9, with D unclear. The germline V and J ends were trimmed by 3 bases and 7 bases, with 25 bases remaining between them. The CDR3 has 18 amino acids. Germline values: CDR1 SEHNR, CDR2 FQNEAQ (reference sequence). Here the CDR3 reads CASSFPGRIAGLLNEQFF. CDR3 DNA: TGTGCCAGCAGCTTCCCAGGCAGGATTGCTGGTCTCTTGAATGAGCAGTTCTTC.

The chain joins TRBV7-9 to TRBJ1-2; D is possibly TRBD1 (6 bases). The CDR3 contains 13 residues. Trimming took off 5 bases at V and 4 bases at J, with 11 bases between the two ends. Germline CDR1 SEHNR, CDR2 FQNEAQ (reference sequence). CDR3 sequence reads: CASSPTGPYGYTF. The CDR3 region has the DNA TGTGCCAGCAGCCCGACAGGTCCCTATGGCTACACCTTC. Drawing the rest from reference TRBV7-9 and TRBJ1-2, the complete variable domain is DTGVSQNPRHKITKRGQNVTFRCDPISEHNRLYWYRQTLGQGPEFLTYFQNEAQLEKSRLLSDRFSAERPKGSFSTLEIQRTEQGDSAMYLCASSPTGPYGYTFGSGTRLTVV.

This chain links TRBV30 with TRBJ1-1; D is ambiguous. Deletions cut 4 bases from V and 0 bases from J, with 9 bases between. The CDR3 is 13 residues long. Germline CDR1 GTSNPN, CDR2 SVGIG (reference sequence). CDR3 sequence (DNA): TGTGCCTGGACCGACTCTATGAACACTGAAGCTTTCTTT. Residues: CAWTDSMNTEAFF.

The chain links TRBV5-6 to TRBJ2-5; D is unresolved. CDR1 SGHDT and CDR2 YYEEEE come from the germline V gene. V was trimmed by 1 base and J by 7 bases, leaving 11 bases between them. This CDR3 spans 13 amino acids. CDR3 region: CASSLHTTGTQYF. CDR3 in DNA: TGTGCCAGCAGCTTGCACACTACGGGGACCCAGTACTTC.

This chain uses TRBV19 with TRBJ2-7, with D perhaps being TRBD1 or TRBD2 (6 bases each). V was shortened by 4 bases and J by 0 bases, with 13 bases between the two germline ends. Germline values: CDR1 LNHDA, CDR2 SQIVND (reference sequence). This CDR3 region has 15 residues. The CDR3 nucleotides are TGTGCCAGTAGTACGAGGGGGGAAAACTCCTACGAGCAGTACTTC. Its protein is CASSTRGENSYEQYF.

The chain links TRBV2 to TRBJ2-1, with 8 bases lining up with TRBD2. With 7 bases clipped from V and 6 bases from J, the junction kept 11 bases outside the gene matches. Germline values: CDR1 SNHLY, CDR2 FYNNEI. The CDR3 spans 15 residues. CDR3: CASTDWASGSNEQFF. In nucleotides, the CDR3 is TGTGCCAGCACCGATTGGGCTAGCGGGTCCAATGAGCAGTTCTTC.

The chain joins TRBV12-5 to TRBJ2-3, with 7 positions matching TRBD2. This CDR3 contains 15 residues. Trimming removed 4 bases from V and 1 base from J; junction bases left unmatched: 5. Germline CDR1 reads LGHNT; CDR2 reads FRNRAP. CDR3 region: CASGWGGTRTDTQYF. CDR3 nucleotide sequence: TGTGCTAGTGGTTGGGGGGGGACCCGCACAGATACGCAGTATTTT. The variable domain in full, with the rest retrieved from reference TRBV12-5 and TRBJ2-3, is DARVTQTPRHKVTEMGQEVTMRCQPILGHNTVFWYRQTMMQGLELLAYFRNRAPLDDSGMPKDRFSAEMPDATLATLKIQPSEPRDSAVYFCASGWGGTRTDTQYFGPGTRLTVL.

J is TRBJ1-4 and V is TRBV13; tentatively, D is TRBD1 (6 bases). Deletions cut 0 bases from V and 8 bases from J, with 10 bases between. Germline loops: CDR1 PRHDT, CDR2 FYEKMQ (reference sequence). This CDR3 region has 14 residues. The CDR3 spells CASSLGRGREKLFF. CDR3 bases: TGTGCCAGCAGCTTAGGCAGGGGACGGGAAAAACTGTTTTTT. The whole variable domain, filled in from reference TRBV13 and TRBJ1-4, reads AAGVIQSPRHLIKEKRETATLKCYPIPRHDTVYWYQQGPGQDPQFLISFYEKMQSDKGSIPDRFSAQQFSDYHSELNMSSLELGDSALYFCASSLGRGREKLFFGSGTQLSVL.

The CDR3 nucleotides are TGTGCCAGCACCTTTACGGAATCGGGTGAAGCTTTCTTT. This sequence encodes CASTFTESGEAFF. The chain carries TRBV7-8 and TRBJ1-1; D is undetermined. CDR1 is SGHVS, CDR2 FQNEAQ, per germline. The CDR3 loop spans 13 amino acids. V shed 7 bases and J shed 7 bases, with 16 bases lying between them.